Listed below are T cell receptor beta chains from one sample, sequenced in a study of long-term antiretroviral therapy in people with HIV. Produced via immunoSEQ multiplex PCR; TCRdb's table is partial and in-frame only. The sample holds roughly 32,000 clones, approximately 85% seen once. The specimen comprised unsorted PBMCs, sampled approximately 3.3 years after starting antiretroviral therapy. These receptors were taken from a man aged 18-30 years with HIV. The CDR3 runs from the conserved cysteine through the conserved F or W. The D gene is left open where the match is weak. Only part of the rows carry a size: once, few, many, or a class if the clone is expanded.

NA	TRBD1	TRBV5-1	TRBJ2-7	TGCGCCAGCAGCCCCTCGGGACAGGCCTACGAGCAGTACTTC	CASSPSGQAYEQYF
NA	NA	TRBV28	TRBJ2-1	TGTGCCAGCGAGCCGGGAGCTGAGAATGAGCAGTTCTTC	CASEPGAENEQFF
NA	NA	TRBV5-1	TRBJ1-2	TGCGCCAGCAGCTTGGTTTCAGGGAACTATGGCTACACCTTC	CASSLVSGNYGYTF
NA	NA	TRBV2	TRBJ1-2	TGTGCCAGCAGCGGGACACTCTATGGCTACACCTTC	CASSGTLYGYTF
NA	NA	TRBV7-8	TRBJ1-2	TGTGCCAGCAGCTTAGATCTACGACAGTCCTATGGCTACACCTTC	CASSLDLRQSYGYTF
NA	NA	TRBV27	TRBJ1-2	TGTGCCAGCAGTCTTAAAGTCACAAATGGCTACACCTTC	CASSLKVTNGYTF
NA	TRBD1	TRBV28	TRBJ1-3	TGTGCCAGCAGTTTACCTCGGGACAGAACCCTCTCTGGAAACACCATATATTTT	CASSLPRDRTLSGNTIYF
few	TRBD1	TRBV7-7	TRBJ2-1	TGTGCCAGCAGCTCGCAGGGGGCACAGGAGCAGTTCTTC	CASSSQGAQEQFF
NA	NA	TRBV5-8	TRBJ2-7	TGTGCCAGCAGCCGGGACCCGGGGGCCTACGAGCAGTACTTC	CASSRDPGAYEQYF
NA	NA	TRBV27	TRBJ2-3	TGTGCCAGCAGTTTAAGAGGGCCTAGCGGCACAGATACGCAGTATTTT	CASSLRGPSGTDTQYF
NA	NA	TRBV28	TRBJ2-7	TGTGCCAGCAGTTTATTTGTTAGTTACGAGCAGTACTTC	CASSLFVSYEQYF
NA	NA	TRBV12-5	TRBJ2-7	TGTGCTAGTGGTAAAACGGGGCGCTACGAGCAGTACTTC	CASGKTGRYEQYF
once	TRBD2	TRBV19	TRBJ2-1	TGTGCCAGTAGTACCACTAGCGACGCATCCTACAATGAGCAGTTCTTC	CASSTTSDASYNEQFF
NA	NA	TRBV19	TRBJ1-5	TGTGCCAGTAGTATTAAACAGCCGATCTATAGCAATCAGCCCCAGCATTTT	CASSIKQPIYSNQPQHF
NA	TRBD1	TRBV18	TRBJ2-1	TGTGCCAGCTCACCACTGCGACAGGGGTCGAGCAATGAGCAGTTCTTC	CASSPLRQGSSNEQFF